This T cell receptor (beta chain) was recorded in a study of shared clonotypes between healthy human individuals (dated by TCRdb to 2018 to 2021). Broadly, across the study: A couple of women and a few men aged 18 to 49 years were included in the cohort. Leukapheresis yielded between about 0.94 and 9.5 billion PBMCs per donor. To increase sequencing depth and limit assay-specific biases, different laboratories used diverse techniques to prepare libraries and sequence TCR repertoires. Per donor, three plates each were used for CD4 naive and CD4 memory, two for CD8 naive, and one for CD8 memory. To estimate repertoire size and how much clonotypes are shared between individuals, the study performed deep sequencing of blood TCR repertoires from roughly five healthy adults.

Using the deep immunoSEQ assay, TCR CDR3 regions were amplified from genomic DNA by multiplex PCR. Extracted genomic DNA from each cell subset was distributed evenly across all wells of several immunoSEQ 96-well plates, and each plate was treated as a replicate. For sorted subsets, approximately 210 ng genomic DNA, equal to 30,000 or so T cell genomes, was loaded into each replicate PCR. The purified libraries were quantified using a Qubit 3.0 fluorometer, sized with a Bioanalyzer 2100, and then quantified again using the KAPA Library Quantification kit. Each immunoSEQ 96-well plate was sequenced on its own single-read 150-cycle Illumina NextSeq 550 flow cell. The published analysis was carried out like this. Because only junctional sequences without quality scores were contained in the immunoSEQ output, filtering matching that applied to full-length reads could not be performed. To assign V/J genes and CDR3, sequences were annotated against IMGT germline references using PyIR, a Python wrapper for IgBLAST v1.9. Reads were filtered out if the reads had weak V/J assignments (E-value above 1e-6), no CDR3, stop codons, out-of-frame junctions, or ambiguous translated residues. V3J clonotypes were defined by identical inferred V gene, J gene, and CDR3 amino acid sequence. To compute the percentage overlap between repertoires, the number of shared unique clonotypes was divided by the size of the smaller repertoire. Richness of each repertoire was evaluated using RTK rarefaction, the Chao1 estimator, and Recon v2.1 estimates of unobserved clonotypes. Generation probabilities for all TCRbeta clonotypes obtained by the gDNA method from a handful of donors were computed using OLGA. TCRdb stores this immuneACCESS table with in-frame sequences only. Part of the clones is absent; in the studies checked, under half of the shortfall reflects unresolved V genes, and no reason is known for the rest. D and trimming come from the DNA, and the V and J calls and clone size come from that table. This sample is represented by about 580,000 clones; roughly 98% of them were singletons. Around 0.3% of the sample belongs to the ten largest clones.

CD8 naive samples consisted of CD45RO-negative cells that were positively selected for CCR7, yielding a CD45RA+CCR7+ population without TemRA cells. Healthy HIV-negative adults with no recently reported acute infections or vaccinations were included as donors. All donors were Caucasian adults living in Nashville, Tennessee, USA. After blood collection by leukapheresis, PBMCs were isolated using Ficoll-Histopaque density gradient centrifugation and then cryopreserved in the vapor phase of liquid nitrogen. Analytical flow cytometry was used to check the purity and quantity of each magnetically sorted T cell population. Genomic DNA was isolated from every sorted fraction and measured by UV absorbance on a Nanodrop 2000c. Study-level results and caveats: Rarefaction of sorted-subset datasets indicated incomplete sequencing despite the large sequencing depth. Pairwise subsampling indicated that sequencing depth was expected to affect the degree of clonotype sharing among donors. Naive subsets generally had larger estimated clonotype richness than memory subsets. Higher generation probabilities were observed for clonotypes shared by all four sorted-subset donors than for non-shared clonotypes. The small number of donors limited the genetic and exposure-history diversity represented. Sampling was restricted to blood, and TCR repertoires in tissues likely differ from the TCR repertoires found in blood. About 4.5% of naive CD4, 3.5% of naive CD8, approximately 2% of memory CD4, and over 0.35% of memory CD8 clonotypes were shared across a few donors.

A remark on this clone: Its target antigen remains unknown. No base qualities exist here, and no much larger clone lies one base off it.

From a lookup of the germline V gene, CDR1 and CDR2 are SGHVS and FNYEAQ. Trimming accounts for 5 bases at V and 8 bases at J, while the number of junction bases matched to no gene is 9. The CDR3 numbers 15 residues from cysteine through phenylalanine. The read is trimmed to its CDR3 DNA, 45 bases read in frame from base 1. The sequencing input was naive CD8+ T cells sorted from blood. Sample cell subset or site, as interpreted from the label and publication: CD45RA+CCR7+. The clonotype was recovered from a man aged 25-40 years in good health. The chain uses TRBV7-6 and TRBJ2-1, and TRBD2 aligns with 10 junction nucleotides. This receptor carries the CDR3 CASSVGAGGFDEQFF. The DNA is TGTGCCAGCAGCGTCGGAGCGGGAGGGTTCGATGAGCAGTTCTTC.